This T cell receptor (beta chain) was sequenced for a study of blood T cell repertoires in COVID-19. CDR1 is MNHEY, CDR2 SVGAGI, per germline. The CDR3 is made up of 14 amino acids. Trimming removed 2 bases at V and 0 bases at J, with 7 bases between. The count of this clone is one. Sequenced by immunoSEQ multiplex PCR; TCRdb stores in-frame clones only, minus some. The sample has about 170,000 clones, roughly four fifths seen once; the top ten hold roughly a tenth. This sequence was found in a man aged 65 to 79 with active or convalescent COVID-19. Material: peripheral blood. The J gene is TRBJ1-1, the V gene TRBV6-5; D remains ambiguous. The CDR3 sequence is CASSYGQMNTEAFF. The CDR3 coding sequence is TGTGCCAGCAGTTACGGGCAGATGAACACTGAAGCTTTCTTT.